Below are 32 T cell receptor beta chains sequenced from a single sample in a study of T cell changes during pregnancy in multiple sclerosis. Sequencing was performed with immunoSEQ multiplex PCR; in TCRdb, only in-frame clones are kept and a portion is missing. Of around 39,000 clones in the sample, 92% were seen once. Sequenced: PBMCs (not recorded whether the cells were cultured). The receptor source for this set is a female donor with multiple sclerosis, enrolled in a pregnancy study.

This rearrangement joins TRBV20-1 to TRBJ2-3; no firm D call. CDR1 DFQATT and CDR2 SNEGSKA come from the germline V gene (reference sequence). This CDR3 comprises 11 residues. V was trimmed by 6 bases and J by 0 bases, leaving 4 bases between them. CDR3 sequence: CSAPSTDTQYF. In DNA, the CDR3 is TGCAGTGCCCCGAGCACAGATACGCAGTATTTT.

CDR3: CASSPSAPPYEQYF. The CDR3 DNA reads TGCGCCAGCAGCCCCTCGGCCCCTCCCTACGAGCAGTACTTC. V gene TRBV5-1 combines with J gene TRBJ2-7, with unresolved D. V was cut by 4 bases and J by 2 bases, with 13 bases left in between. CDR3 length: 14 amino acids. Per the germline V gene, CDR1 is SGHRS and CDR2 is YFSETQ.

The chain links TRBV25-1 to TRBJ1-4, with D perhaps matching TRBD1 (5 bases). Deletions cut 2 bases from V and 8 bases from J, with 18 bases between. In germline, CDR1 is MGHDK, CDR2 SYGVNS. This CDR3 spans 16 amino acids. Written as DNA, the CDR3 is TGTGCCAGCAGTGAAGGGGGACTCACCGGAAGAGAAAAACTGTTTTTT. Its protein is CASSEGGLTGREKLFF.

This clone has only one observation. The chain has TRBV27 and TRBJ1-4; D ambiguous. The CDR3 has 14 residues. V shed 6 bases and J shed 1 base, with 9 bases lying between them. CDR1 is MNHEY, CDR2 SMNVEV, per germline (reference sequence). The CDR3 spells CASRRWGTNEKLFF. The CDR3 coding sequence is TGTGCCAGCAGGCGATGGGGAACTAATGAAAAACTGTTTTTT. The full variable domain, rest sourced from reference TRBV27 and TRBJ1-4, is EAQVTQNPRYLITVTGKKLTVTCSQNMNHEYMSWYRQDPGLGLRQIYYSMNVEVTDKGDVPEGYKVSRKEKRNFPLILESPSPNQTSLYFCASRRWGTNEKLFFGSGTQLSVL.

The rearrangement joins TRBV6-6 to TRBJ1-2; no clear D. Germline CDR1 MNHNY, CDR2 SVGAGI (reference sequence). This CDR3 region has 15 residues. Trimming took off 4 bases at V and 3 bases at J, with 15 bases between the two ends. As DNA, the CDR3 is TGTGCCAGCAGTTTCCTTCGACCTCCCCACTATGGCTACACCTTC. It specifies CASSFLRPPHYGYTF.

The J gene is TRBJ1-1, the V gene TRBV6-5; TRBD1 agrees at 7 bases. The V gene's germline CDR1 is MNHEY and CDR2 SVGAGI. CDR3 length: 15 amino acids. J was trimmed by 7 bases and V by 4 bases; bases with no gene match: 12. CDR3 loop: CASSSQGQDRNEAFF. For the CDR3, the DNA is TGTGCCAGCAGTTCACAAGGACAGGACAGGAATGAAGCTTTCTTT.

The chain has TRBV10-3 and TRBJ2-7; TRBD2 agrees at 8 bases. The CDR3 runs to 19 residues. Germline V gene lookup returns CDR1 ENHRY and CDR2 SYGVKD. Trimming removed 0 bases from V and 2 bases from J; junction bases left unmatched: 15. The CDR3 coding sequence is TGTGCCATCAGTGAGTCGGAAGAGCGGGAGATATGTTCCCCCTACGAGCAGTACTTC. Its protein product is CAISESEEREICSPYEQYF.

The chain combines TRBV9 with TRBJ2-5; D gene ambiguous. The CDR3 has 13 amino acids. Germline V CDR1 and CDR2: SGDLS, YYNGEE. Trimming took 3 bases from V and 5 from J, leaving 11 bases between them. CDR3 loop: CASSASLGETQYF. The CDR3 nucleotides are TGTGCCAGCAGCGCCTCCCTAGGGGAGACCCAGTACTTC.

This clone has only one observation. The J gene is TRBJ1-4, the V gene TRBV7-8, with D tentatively TRBD1 (6 bases). The CDR3 loop spans 18 amino acids. CDR1 is SGHVS and CDR2 is FQNEAQ in the germline V gene. V shed 5 bases and J shed 0 bases, with 19 bases lying between them. The CDR3: CASSRLDRDTATNEKLFF. DNA of the CDR3: TGTGCCAGCAGCAGACTGGACAGAGACACAGCAACTAATGAAAAACTGTTTTTT.

The chain is built from TRBV6-5 and TRBJ2-1, with 9 bases matching TRBD2. The CDR3 is 16 amino acids. Germline V CDR1 and CDR2: MNHEY, SVGAGI. The V segment lost 6 bases and the J segment 7 bases; nucleotides outside the gene matches: 13. CDR3 protein: CASRYLTSGPGNEQFF. Here the CDR3 DNA reads TGTGCCAGCAGATACCTGACTAGCGGTCCGGGTAATGAGCAGTTCTTC.

J is TRBJ1-3 and V is TRBV5-4; D unclear. The V gene's germline CDR1 is SGHNT and CDR2 YYREEE (reference sequence). CDR3 length: 14 residues. V was trimmed by 4 bases and J by 1 base, leaving 9 bases between them. The CDR3 coding sequence is TGTGCCAGCAGCCCGGCTTCTTCTGGAAACACCATATATTTT. Residues: CASSPASSGNTIYF.

This chain's CDR3 is CAALRGSRGTEAFF. As DNA, the CDR3 is TGTGCCGCCCTACGGGGGAGTAGGGGCACTGAAGCTTTCTTT. The chain links TRBV10-3 to TRBJ1-1; D may be TRBD1 (5 bases). The CDR3 covers 14 residues. V dropped 11 bases and J dropped 4 bases, with 20 bases sitting between them. Germline loops: CDR1 ENHRY, CDR2 SYGVKD.

The rearrangement joins TRBV6-4 to TRBJ2-2; 10 nucleotides match TRBD2. J lost 4 bases, V lost 4 bases, and 0 bases had no gene match. The CDR3 sequence is 14 residues long. CDR1 MRHNA and CDR2 SNTAGT come from the germline V gene. CDR3 in amino acids: CASSVAGGTGELFF. DNA of the CDR3: TGTGCCAGCAGTGTAGCGGGAGGCACCGGGGAGCTGTTTTTT.

The V gene is TRBV5-1, the J gene TRBJ2-7; 9 bases agree with TRBD1. Germline CDR1 reads SGHRS; CDR2 reads YFSETQ. The CDR3 is made up of 14 amino acids. V gave up 4 bases and J gave up 4 bases; unmatched junction bases: 6. The CDR3 sequence is CASSHGQGSYEQYF. The CDR3 region has the DNA TGCGCCAGCAGCCATGGACAGGGGTCTTACGAGCAGTACTTC. The whole variable domain, remainder taken from reference TRBV5-1 and TRBJ2-7, is KAGVTQTPRYLIKTRGQQVTLSCSPISGHRSVSWYQQTPGQGLQFLFEYFSETQRNKGNFPGRFSGRQFSNSRSEMNVSTLELGDSALYLCASSHGQGSYEQYFGPGTRLTVT.

This clone has a single count. The genes are TRBV5-6 and TRBJ1-4, with TRBD1 matching 7 bases. This CDR3 is 15 amino acids long. Per germline, CDR1 SGHDT and CDR2 YYEEEE. After removal of 0 bases from V and 5 bases from J, the junction contained 4 bases not matched to a gene. CDR3: CASSLDDRVNEKLFF. CDR3 DNA: TGTGCCAGCAGCTTGGATGACAGGGTGAATGAAAAACTGTTTTTT. Combining the CDR3 with reference TRBV5-6 and TRBJ1-4 gives the whole variable domain DAGVTQSPTHLIKTRGQQVTLRCSPKSGHDTVSWYQQALGQGPQFIFQYYEEEERQRGNFPDRFSGHQFPNYSSELNVNALLLGDSALYLCASSLDDRVNEKLFFGSGTQLSVL.

This clone was detected only once. This rearrangement joins TRBV2 to TRBJ2-6; maybe TRBD2 (8 bases). The germline V gene encodes CDR1 SNHLY and CDR2 FYNNEI. This CDR3 comprises 18 residues. Trimming cost V 7 bases and J 0 bases, with 19 bases left between them. DNA of the CDR3: TGTGCCAGCAAGCGGGGGTCAGGGGGACGCTCTGGGGCCAACGTCCTGACTTTC. It encodes CASKRGSGGRSGANVLTF. The complete variable domain, with remaining parts taken from reference TRBV2 and TRBJ2-6, reads EPEVTQTPSHQVTQMGQEVILRCVPISNHLYFYWYRQILGQKVEFLVSFYNNEISEKSEIFDDQFSVERPDGSNFTLKIRSTKLEDSAMYFCASKRGSGGRSGANVLTFGAGSRLTVL.

V gene TRBV4-2 combines with J gene TRBJ2-1, with 12 positions matching TRBD2. This CDR3 comprises 15 residues. Trimming removed 6 bases from V and 4 bases from J; junction bases left unmatched: 4. Germline lookup yields CDR1 LGHNA and CDR2 YNFKEQ. The chain's CDR3 is CASSLGLAGYNEQFF. The CDR3 DNA is TGTGCCAGCAGTCTAGGACTAGCGGGGTACAATGAGCAGTTCTTC.

The V gene is TRBV7-9, the J gene TRBJ2-3, with 11 nucleotides matching TRBD2. CDR1 is SEHNR and CDR2 is FQNEAQ in the germline V gene (reference sequence). With V trimmed by 4 bases and J by 5 bases, 11 bases remained unmatched. The CDR3 loop spans 17 amino acids. This chain's CDR3 is CASSSTELAGVLDTQYF. CDR3 DNA: TGTGCCAGCAGCTCCACTGAACTAGCGGGAGTGTTAGATACGCAGTATTTT.

The chain uses TRBV14 and TRBJ2-1, with D perhaps matching TRBD2 (5 bases). V lost 2 bases and J lost 10, with 21 bases in between. CDR3 size: 16 residues. The V gene's germline CDR1 is SGHDN and CDR2 FVKESK. The CDR3 bases are TGTGCCAGCAGCCAATTGTTGGGAGATCCTCCGGCGGAGCAGTTCTTC. Translated, it gives CASSQLLGDPPAEQFF. The whole variable domain, filled in from reference TRBV14 and TRBJ2-1, reads EAGVTQFPSHSVIEKGQTVTLRCDPISGHDNLYWYRRVMGKEIKFLLHFVKESKQDESGMPNNRFLAERTGGTYSTLKVQPAELEDSGVYFCASSQLLGDPPAEQFFGPGTRLTVL.

The gene calls are TRBV5-6 and TRBJ1-1, with a weak D call TRBD1 (6 bases). Trimming cost V 0 bases and J 3 bases, with 15 bases left between them. The germline V gene has CDR1 SGHDT and CDR2 YYEEEE. The CDR3 sequence is 16 residues long. CDR3 sequence: CASSLDSGQLYTEAFF. The DNA for the CDR3 is TGTGCCAGCAGCTTGGATTCTGGACAGTTATACACTGAAGCTTTCTTT.

The rearrangement joins TRBV4-1 to TRBJ2-2; D unclear. This CDR3 region has 15 residues. V gave up 1 base and J gave up 0 bases, with 6 bases separating them. In germline, CDR1 is MGHRA, CDR2 YSYEKL. CDR3 sequence (DNA): TGCGCCAGCAGCCAAGGACGAGCGAACACCGGGGAGCTGTTTTTT. It is translated as CASSQGRANTGELFF.

The CDR3 spells CAWSVSLKLFF. In nucleotides, the CDR3 is TGTGCCTGGAGTGTATCCTTAAAACTGTTTTTT. J is TRBJ1-4 and V is TRBV30, with D unclear. Germline CDR1 reads GTSNPN; CDR2 reads SVGIG (reference sequence). V dropped 0 bases and J dropped 10 bases, with 6 bases sitting between them. The CDR3 consists of 11 residues. The whole variable domain, remainder taken from reference TRBV30 and TRBJ1-4, is SQTIHQWPATLVQPVGSPLSLECTVEGTSNPNLYWYRQAAGRGLQLLFYSVGIGQISSEVPQNLSASRPQDRQFILSSKKLLLSDSGFYLCAWSVSLKLFFGSGTQLSVL.

This sequence joins TRBV18 and TRBJ2-1; TRBD2 matches 13 bases. In germline, CDR1 is KGHSH, CDR2 LQKENI. CDR3 length equals 16 residues. With 6 bases clipped from V and 5 bases from J, the junction kept 7 bases outside the gene matches. CDR3 nucleotide sequence: TGTGCCAGCTCTCTCTCCGGGACTAGCGGGGACAATGAGCAGTTCTTC. Encoded protein: CASSLSGTSGDNEQFF.

V and J are TRBV5-6 and TRBJ2-2; 13 positions agree with TRBD2. Germline loops: CDR1 SGHDT, CDR2 YYEEEE. The CDR3 runs to 16 residues. With V trimmed by 4 bases and J by 3 bases, 3 bases remained unmatched. The CDR3, as DNA: TGTGCCAGCAGCCTGGGACTAGCGGGACACACCGGGGAGCTGTTTTTT. It codes for CASSLGLAGHTGELFF.

CDR3 amino acids: CASSKLRTAANYGYTF. The CDR3 region has the DNA TGTGCCAGCAGCAAATTGCGGACAGCGGCGAACTATGGCTACACCTTC. The chain is built from TRBV21-1 and TRBJ1-2; TRBD1 reflects the table's D call only, with no check against the DNA. TRBV21-1 is a listed pseudogene. The CDR3 totals 16 residues.

This chain uses TRBV2 with TRBJ1-1; D unclear. Germline CDR1 SNHLY, CDR2 FYNNEI. With 7 bases removed from V and 1 base from J, the gap between germline ends came to 7 bases. The CDR3 extends over 12 amino acids. DNA of the CDR3: TGTGCCAGCACTCGGGAGAACACTGAAGCTTTCTTT. Protein sequence: CASTRENTEAFF. Complete variable domain (other parts from reference TRBV2 and TRBJ1-1): EPEVTQTPSHQVTQMGQEVILRCVPISNHLYFYWYRQILGQKVEFLVSFYNNEISEKSEIFDDQFSVERPDGSNFTLKIRSTKLEDSAMYFCASTRENTEAFFGQGTRLTVV.

The rearrangement joins TRBV4-1 to TRBJ1-1; D gene uncertain. The germline gives CDR1 MGHRA, CDR2 YSYEKL. The CDR3 covers 16 residues. The V end lost 1 base, the J end lost 3 bases, and 15 bases lay between the germline ends. CDR3 nucleotides: TGCGCCAGCAGCCAAGTAACCGAGCAAAGATACACTGAAGCTTTCTTT. This translates into CASSQVTEQRYTEAFF.

The rearrangement links TRBV15 to TRBJ1-5; a weak D match, TRBD1 (6 bases). CDR3 length equals 13 residues. Germline CDR1 is LNHNV and CDR2 is YYDKDF (reference sequence). V lost 8 bases to trimming and J lost 6 bases, with 14 bases between them. Written as DNA, the CDR3 is TGTGCCACCGCCACAGGGAGCGGTCAGCCCCAGCATTTT. It translates to CATATGSGQPQHF.

Points on this clone: The junction differs from germline at one of its ends, possibly a read error. Other DNA sequences in the same sample also yield this CDR3. V gene TRBV30 combines with J gene TRBJ2-7; D gene ambiguous. Germline V gives CDR1 GTSNPN, CDR2 SVGIG (reference sequence). This CDR3 comprises 13 residues. The CDR3 region is CAWTRRHSYEQYF. CDR3 DNA: TGCGCCTGGACCCGCCGGCATAGCTACGAGCAGTACTTC.

This chain uses TRBV10-1 with TRBJ2-3; no definite D call. This CDR3 contains 13 residues. Germline CDR1 WNHNN, CDR2 SYGVQD (reference sequence). V shed 2 bases and J shed 3 bases, with 6 bases lying between them. The CDR3 DNA is TGCGCCAGCAGTGAGATGGGGACAGATACGCAGTATTTT. It is translated as CASSEMGTDTQYF.

The rearrangement uses TRBV6-1 and TRBJ2-5; D perhaps matches TRBD1 (6 bases). Between the trimmed V and J ends, which lost 8 bases and 6 bases, there was a span of 16 bases. The length of the CDR3 is 13 residues. CDR1 and CDR2 (germline): MNHNS, SASEGT. Written as DNA, the CDR3 is TGTGCCAGCTTATTCAGGGGAGTAAAGACCCAGTACTTC. Its protein product is CASLFRGVKTQYF.

The chain has TRBV7-2 and TRBJ2-6; D is unresolved. Trimming pared 0 bases from V and 2 bases from J, leaving 5 bases between. The CDR3 consists of 15 residues. Looked up from germline, CDR1 is SGHTA and CDR2 is FQGNSA. The CDR3 DNA reads as TGTGCCAGCAGCTTAGCTAGTCCTGGGGCCAACGTCCTGACTTTC. This sequence encodes CASSLASPGANVLTF.